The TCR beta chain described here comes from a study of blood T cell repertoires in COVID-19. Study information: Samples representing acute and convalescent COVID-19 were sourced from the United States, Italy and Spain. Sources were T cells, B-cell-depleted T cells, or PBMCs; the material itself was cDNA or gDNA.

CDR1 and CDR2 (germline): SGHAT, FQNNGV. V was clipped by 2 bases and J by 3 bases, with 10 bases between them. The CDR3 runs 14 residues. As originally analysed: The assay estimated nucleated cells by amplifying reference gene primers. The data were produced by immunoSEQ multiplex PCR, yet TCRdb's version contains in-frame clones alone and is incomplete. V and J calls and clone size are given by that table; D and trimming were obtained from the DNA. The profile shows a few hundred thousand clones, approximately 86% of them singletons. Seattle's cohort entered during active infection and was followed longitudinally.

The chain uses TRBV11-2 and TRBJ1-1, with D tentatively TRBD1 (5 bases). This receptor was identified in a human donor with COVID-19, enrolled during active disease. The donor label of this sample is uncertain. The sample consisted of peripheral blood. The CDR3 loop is CASSLKGWDTEAFF. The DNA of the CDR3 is TGTGCCAGCAGCTTAAAGGGGTGGGACACTGAAGCTTTCTTT.